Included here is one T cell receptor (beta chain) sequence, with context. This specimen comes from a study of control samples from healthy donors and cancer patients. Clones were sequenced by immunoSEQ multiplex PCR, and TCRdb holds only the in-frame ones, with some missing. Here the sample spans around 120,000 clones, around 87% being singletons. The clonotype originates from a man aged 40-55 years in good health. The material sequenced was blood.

The CDR3 region has the DNA TGTGCCAGCAGTTACCCTCAGGGGGAACAATCGCACGAGCAGTACTTC. Translated, it gives CASSYPQGEQSHEQYF. V usage is TRBV6-2 or TRBV6-3 and J usage is TRBJ2-7, with 7 bases fitting TRBD1. This CDR3 is built from 16 residues. V gave up 2 bases and J gave up 5 bases; unmatched junction bases: 12. Germline CDR1 and CDR2: MNHEY and SVGEGT.